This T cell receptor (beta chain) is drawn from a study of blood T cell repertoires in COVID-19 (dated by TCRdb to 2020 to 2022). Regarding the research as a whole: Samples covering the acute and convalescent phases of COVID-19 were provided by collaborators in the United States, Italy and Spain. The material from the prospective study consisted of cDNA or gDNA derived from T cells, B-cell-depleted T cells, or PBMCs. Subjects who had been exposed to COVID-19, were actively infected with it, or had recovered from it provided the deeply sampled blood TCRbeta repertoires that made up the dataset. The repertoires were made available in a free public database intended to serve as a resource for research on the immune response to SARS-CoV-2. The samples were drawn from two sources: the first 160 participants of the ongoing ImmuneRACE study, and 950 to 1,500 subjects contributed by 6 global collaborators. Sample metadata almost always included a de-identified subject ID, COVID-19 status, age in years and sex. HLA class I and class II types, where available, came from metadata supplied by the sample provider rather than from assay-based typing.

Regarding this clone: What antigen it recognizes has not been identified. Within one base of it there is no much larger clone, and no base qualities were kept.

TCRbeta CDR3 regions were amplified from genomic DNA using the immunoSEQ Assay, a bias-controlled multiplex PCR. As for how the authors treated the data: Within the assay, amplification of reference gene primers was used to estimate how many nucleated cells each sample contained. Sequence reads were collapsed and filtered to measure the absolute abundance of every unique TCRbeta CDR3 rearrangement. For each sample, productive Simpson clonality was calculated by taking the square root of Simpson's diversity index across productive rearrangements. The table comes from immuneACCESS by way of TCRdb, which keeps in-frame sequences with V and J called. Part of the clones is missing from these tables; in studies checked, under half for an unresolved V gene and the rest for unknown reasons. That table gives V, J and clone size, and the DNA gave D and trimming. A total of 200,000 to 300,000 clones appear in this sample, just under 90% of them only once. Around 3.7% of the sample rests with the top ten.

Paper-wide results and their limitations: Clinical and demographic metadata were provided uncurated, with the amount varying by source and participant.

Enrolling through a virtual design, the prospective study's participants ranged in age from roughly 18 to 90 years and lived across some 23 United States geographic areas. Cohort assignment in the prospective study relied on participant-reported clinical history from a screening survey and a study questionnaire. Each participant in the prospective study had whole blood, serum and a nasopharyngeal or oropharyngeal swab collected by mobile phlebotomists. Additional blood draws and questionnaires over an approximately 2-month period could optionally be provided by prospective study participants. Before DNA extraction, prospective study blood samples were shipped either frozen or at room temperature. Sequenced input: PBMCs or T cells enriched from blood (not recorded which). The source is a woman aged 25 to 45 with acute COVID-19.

In nucleotide form, the sequence is TGTGCCAGCAGCGTGCCTAGACTAGCGGGGGATTACAATGAGCAGTTCTTC. This codes for CASSVPRLAGDYNEQFF. Here the chain combines TRBV9 and TRBJ2-1, with TRBD2 matching 12 junction bases. The CDR3, cysteine through phenylalanine, is 17 amino acids long. CDR3 DNA only is kept here, 51 bases in frame from base 1. Trimming accounts for 2 bases at V and 4 bases at J, while the number of junction bases matched to no gene is 7. The germline V gene specifies SGDLS as CDR1 and YYNGEE as CDR2.